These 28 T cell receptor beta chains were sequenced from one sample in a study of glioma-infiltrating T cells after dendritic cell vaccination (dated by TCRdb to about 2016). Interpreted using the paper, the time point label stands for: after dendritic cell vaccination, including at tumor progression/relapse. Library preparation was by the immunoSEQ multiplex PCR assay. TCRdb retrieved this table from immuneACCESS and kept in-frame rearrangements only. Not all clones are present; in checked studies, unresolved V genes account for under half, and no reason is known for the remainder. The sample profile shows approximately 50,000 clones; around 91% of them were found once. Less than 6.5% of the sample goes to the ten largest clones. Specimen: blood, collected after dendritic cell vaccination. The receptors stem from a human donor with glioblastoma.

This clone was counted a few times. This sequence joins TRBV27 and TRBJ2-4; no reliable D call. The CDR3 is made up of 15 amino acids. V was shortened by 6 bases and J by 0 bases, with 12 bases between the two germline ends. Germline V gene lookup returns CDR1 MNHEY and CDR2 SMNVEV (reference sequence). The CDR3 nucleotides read TGTGCCAGCAGCCCCAGTGACTTAGCCAAAAACATTCAGTACTTC. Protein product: CASSPSDLAKNIQYF.

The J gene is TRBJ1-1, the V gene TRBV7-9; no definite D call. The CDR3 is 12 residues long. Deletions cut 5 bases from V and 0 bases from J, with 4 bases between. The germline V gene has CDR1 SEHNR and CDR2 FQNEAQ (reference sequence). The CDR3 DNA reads TGTGCCAGCAGCCGAGTGAACACTGAAGCTTTCTTT. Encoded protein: CASSRVNTEAFF.

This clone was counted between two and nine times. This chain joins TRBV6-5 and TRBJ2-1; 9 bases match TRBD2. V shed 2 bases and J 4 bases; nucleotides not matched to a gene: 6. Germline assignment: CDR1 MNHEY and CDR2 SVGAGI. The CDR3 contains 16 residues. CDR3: CASSYRASGTYNEQFF. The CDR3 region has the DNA TGTGCCAGCAGTTACCGAGCTAGCGGGACATACAATGAGCAGTTCTTC.

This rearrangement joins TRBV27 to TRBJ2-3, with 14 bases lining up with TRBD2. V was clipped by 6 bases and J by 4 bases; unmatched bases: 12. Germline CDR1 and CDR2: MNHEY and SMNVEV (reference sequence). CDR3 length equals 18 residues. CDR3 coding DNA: TGTGCCAGCAGATCAGGGACTAGCGGGAGTTTGTATCCAGATACGCAGTATTTT. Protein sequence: CASRSGTSGSLYPDTQYF.

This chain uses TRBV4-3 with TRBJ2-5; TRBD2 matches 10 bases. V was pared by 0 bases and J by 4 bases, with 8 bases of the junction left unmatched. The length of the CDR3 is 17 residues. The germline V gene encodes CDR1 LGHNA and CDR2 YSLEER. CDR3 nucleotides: TGCGCCAGCAGCCAAGATCGGCTAGCGGGAGCCCCAGAGACCCAGTACTTC. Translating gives CASSQDRLAGAPETQYF.

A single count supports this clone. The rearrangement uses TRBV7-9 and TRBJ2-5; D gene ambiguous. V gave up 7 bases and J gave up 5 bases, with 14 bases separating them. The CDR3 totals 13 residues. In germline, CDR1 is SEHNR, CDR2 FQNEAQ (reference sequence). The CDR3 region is CASTFLGRETQYF. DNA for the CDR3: TGTGCCAGCACTTTCCTGGGCAGGGAGACCCAGTACTTC.

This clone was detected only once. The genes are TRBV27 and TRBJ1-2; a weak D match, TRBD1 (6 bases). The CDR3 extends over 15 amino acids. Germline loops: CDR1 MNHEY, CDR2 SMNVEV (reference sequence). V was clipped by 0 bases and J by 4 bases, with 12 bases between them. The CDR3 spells CASSLSGGQLYGYTF. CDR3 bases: TGTGCCAGCAGTTTATCGGGGGGGCAGCTCTATGGCTACACCTTC.

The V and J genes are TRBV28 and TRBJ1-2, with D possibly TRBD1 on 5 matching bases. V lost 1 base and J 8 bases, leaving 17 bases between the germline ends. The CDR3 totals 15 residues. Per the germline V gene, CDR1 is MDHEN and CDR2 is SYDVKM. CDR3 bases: TGTGCCAGCAGTTTATATAGGCAGGGTGACGACGGCTACACCTTC. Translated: CASSLYRQGDDGYTF.

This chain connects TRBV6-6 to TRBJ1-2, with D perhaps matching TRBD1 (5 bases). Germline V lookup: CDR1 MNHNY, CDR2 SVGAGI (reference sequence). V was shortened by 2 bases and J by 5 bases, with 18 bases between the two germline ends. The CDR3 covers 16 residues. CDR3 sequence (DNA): TGTGCCAGCAGTTACGGGCAGGGCGGTTTTGGGTATGGCTACACCTTC. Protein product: CASSYGQGGFGYGYTF.

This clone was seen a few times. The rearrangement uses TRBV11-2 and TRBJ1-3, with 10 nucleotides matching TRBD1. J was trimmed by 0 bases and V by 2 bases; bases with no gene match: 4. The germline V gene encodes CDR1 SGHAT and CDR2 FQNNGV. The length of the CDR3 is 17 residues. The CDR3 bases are TGTGCCAGCAGCTTAACCCGGGACAGGGGCTCTGGAAACACCATATATTTT. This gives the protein CASSLTRDRGSGNTIYF.

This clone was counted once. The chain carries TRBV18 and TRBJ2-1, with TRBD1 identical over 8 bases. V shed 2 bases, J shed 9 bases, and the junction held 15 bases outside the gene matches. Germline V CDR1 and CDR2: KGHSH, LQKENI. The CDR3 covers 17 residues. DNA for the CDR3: TGTGCCAGCTCACCATTTCTTGGACAGGGTGATCCTGGTGAGCAGTTCTTC. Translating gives CASSPFLGQGDPGEQFF.

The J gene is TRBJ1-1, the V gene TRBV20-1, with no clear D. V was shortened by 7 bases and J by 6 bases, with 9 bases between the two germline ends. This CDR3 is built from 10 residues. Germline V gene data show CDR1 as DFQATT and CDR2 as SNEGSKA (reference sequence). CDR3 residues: CSVSSAEAFF. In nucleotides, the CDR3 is TGCAGTGTTAGCTCCGCTGAAGCTTTCTTT.

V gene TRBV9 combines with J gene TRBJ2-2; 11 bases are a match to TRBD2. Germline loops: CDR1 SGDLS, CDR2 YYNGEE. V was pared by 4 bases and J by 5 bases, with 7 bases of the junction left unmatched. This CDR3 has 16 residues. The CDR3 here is CASSLTLAGATGELFF. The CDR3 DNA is TGTGCCAGCAGCCTTACACTAGCGGGAGCGACCGGGGAGCTGTTTTTT.

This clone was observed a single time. The CDR3 region has the DNA TGTGCCAGCAGCAAAGATTGTTCGGGACAGGCCTACAATGAGCAGTTCTTC. Translating gives CASSKDCSGQAYNEQFF. The chain is built from TRBV21-1 and TRBJ2-1; the listed D gene, TRBD1, was not tested against the DNA. TRBV21-1 is annotated as a pseudogene. This CDR3 spans 17 amino acids.

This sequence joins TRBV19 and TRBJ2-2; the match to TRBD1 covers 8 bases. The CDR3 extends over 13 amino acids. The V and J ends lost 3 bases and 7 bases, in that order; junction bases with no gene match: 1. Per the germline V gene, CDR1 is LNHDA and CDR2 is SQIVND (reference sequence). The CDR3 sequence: CASSIGQGGELFF. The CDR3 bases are TGTGCCAGTAGTATTGGACAGGGCGGGGAGCTGTTTTTT.

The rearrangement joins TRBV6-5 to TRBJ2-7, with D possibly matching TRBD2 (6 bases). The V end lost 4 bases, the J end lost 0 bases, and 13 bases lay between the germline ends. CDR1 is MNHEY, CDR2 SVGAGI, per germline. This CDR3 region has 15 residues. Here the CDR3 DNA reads TGTGCCAGCAGTTCCACGCGGGGCTCCTCCTACGAGCAGTACTTC. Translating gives CASSSTRGSSYEQYF.

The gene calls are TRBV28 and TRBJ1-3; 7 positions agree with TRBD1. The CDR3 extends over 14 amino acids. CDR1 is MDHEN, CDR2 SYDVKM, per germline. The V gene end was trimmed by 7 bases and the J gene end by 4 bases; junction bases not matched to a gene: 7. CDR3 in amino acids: CASNLQQGGNTIYF. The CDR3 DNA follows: TGTGCCAGCAACCTCCAACAGGGGGGAAACACCATATATTTT. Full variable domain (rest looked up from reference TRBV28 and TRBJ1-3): DVKVTQSSRYLVKRTGEKVFLECVQDMDHENMFWYRQDPGLGLRLIYFSYDVKMKEKGDIPEGYSVSREKKERFSLILESASTNQTSMYLCASNLQQGGNTIYFGEGSWLTVV.

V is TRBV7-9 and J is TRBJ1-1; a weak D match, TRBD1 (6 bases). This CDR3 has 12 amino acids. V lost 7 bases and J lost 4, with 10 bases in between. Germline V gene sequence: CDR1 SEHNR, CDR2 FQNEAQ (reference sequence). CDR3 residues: CASTPRGTEAFF. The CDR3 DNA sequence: TGTGCCAGCACGCCCAGGGGCACTGAAGCTTTCTTT.

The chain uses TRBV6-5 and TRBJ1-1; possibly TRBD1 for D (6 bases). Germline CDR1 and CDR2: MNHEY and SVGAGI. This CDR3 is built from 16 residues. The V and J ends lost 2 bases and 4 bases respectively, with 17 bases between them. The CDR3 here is CASSYRGVVRGTEAFF. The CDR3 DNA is TGTGCCAGCAGTTACCGTGGGGTGGTCAGGGGCACTGAAGCTTTCTTT.

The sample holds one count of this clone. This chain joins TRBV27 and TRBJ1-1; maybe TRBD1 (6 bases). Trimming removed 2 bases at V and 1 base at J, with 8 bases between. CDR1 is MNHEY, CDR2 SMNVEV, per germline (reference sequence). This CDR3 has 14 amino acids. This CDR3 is CASSLPGANTEAFF. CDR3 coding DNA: TGTGCCAGCAGTTTACCAGGGGCGAACACTGAAGCTTTCTTT.

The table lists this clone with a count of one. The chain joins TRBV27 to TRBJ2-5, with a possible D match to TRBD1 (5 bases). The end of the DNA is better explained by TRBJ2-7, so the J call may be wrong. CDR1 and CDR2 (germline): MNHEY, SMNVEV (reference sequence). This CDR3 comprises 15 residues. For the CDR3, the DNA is TGTGCCAGCAGTTCACTGACGGCGTCTAGGGGCGAGCAGTACTTC. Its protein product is CASSSLTASRGEQYF.

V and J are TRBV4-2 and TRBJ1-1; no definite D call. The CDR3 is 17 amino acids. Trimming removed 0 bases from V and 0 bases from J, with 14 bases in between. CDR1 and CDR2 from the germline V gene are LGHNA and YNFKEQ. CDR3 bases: TGTGCCAGCAGCCAAGATTCGCCTACCCAAGTGAACACTGAAGCTTTCTTT. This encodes CASSQDSPTQVNTEAFF.

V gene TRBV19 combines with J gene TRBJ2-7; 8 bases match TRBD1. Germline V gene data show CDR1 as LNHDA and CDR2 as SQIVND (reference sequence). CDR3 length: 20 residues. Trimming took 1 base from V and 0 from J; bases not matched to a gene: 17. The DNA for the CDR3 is TGTGCCAGTAGTATAGGTGTAGACAGCAGGACAGGGCAGACCTCCTACGAGCAGTACTTC. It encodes CASSIGVDSRTGQTSYEQYF. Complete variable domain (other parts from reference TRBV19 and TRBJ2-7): DGGITQSPKYLFRKEGQNVTLSCEQNLNHDAMYWYRQDPGQGLRLIYYSQIVNDFQKGDIAEGYSVSREKKESFPLTVTSAQKNPTAFYLCASSIGVDSRTGQTSYEQYFGPGTRLTVT.

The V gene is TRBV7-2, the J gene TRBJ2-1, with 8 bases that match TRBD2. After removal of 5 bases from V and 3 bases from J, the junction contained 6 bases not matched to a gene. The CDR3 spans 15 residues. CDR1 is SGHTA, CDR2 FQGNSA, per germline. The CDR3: CASSRSGNYYNEQFF. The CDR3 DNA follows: TGTGCCAGCAGCCGTAGCGGGAACTACTACAATGAGCAGTTCTTC.

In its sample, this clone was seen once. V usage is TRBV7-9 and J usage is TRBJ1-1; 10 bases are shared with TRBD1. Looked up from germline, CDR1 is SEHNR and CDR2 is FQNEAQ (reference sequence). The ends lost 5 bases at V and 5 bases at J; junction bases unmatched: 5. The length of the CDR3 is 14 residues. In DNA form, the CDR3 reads TGTGCCAGCAGCCGACAGGGGGCTAGGACTGAAGCTTTCTTT. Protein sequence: CASSRQGARTEAFF.

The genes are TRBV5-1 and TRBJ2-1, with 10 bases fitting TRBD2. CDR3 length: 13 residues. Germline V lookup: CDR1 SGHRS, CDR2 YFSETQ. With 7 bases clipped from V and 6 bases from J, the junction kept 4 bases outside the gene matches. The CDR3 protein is CASAQREGNEQFF. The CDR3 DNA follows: TGCGCCAGCGCCCAGCGGGAGGGCAATGAGCAGTTCTTC.

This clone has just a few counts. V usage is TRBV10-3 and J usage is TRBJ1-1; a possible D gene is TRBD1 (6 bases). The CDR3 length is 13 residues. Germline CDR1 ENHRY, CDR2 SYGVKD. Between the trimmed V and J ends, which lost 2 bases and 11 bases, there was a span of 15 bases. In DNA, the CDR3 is TGTGCCATCAGTGAGCCCCTTCAGGGGTGGGCTTTCTTT. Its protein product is CAISEPLQGWAFF.

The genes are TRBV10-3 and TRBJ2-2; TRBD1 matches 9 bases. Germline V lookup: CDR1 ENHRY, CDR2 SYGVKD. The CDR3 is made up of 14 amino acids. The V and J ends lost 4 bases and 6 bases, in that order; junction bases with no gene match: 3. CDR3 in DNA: TGTGCCATCAGTGGTCGGACAGGGGCCGGGGAGCTGTTTTTT. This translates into CAISGRTGAGELFF.